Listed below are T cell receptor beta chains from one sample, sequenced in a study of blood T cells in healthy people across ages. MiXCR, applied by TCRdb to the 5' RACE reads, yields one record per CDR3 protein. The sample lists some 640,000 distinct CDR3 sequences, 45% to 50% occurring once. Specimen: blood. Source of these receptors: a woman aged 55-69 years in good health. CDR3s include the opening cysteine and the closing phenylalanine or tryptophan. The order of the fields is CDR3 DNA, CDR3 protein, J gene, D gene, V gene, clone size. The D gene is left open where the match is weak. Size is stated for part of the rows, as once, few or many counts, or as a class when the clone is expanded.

TGTGCCAGCAGCGAGGAGGGGAATGAGCAGTTCTTC | CASSEEGNEQFF | TRBJ2-1 | - | TRBV9 | few
TGCAGTGCTAGCCCCGAACTGCGGGAGGTGTACCATGAGCAGTTCTTC | CSASPELREVYHEQFF | TRBJ2-1 | TRBD2 | TRBV20-1 | -
TGTGCCAGCAGCTCTTGGAGAGGAACTAATGAAAAACTGTTTTTT | CASSSWRGTNEKLFF | TRBJ1-4 | - | TRBV7-9 | -
TGTGCCAGCAGCCTCCGGGGGGACGGGGGTATCGGCTACACCTTC | CASSLRGDGGIGYTF | TRBJ1-2 | - | TRBV5-5 | few
TGTGCCAGCAGCGCATCTAGCGGGAGGGGAATAGATACGCAGTATTTT | CASSASSGRGIDTQYF | TRBJ2-3 | TRBD2 | TRBV7-8 | -
TGTGCCAGCAGCCAAGATGCGGCAGGGGGCCGGGCGCAGTACTTC | CASSQDAAGGRAQYF | TRBJ2-5 | TRBD1 | TRBV4-2 | -
TGTGCCAGCAGTCCCCGAAGGGGGGGCTTGGAGACCCAGTACTTC | CASSPRRGGLETQYF | TRBJ2-5 | - | TRBV6-6 | -
TGTGCCAGCACCCGAACCACTAGCGGGAGGCGAGAGACCCAGTACTTC | CASTRTTSGRRETQYF | TRBJ2-5 | TRBD2 | TRBV6-2/TRBV6-3 | -
TGTGCCAGCAGTTATTTCAGTCAGCAGTACTTC | CASSYFSQQYF | TRBJ2-5 | - | TRBV6-5 | -
TGTGCCAGCAGGATGACTAGCGGGAGAAGGCCCTCCCAAGAGACCCAGTACTTC | CASRMTSGRRPSQETQYF | TRBJ2-5 | TRBD2 | TRBV28 | few
TGTGCCAGCAGTTCTCGGGCCATCCAAGAGACCCAGTACTTC | CASSSRAIQETQYF | TRBJ2-5 | - | TRBV28 | -
TGCGCCACCAGCAGATACAGATCCTACAATGAGCAGTTCTTC | CATSRYRSYNEQFF | TRBJ2-1 | - | TRBV15 | few
TGCGCCAGCAGCAGTAATTGGGGGGGTAATGAAAAACTGTTTTTT | CASSSNWGGNEKLFF | TRBJ1-4 | - | TRBV5-1 | -
TGTGCCTGCAGTGTAAGGGACACGTCGACAGATACGCAGTATTTT | CACSVRDTSTDTQYF | TRBJ2-3 | - | TRBV2 | -
TGTGCCAGCAGCCAAGGCGGGGGGGAGCAGTTCTTC | CASSQGGGEQFF | TRBJ2-1 | TRBD2 | TRBV3-1 | -
TGTGCCAGCAACGAGCCAGGGTGGGATGGAGAGACCCAGTACTTC | CASNEPGWDGETQYF | TRBJ2-5 | - | TRBV2 | -
TGCGCCAGCAGCCAAGACAGTGTTTCTGCCCAGTACTTC | CASSQDSVSAQYF | TRBJ2-5 | - | TRBV4-3 | many
TGCAGCCCAAAGGTAGCATCAAGCACAGATACGCAGTATTTT | CSPKVASSTDTQYF | TRBJ2-3 | - | TRBV29-1 | few
TGTGCCAGCAGTCCCTGGGGGGCCTACAATGAGCAGTTCTTC | CASSPWGAYNEQFF | TRBJ2-1 | - | TRBV6-5 | -
TGTGCCAGCTCCGTTGGGGGGAAAGACTATGGCTACACCTTC | CASSVGGKDYGYTF | TRBJ1-2 | - | TRBV6-5 | many
TGTGCCAGCAGCCCATTGATAGCGGGAGGGGAGCTGTTTTTT | CASSPLIAGGELFF | TRBJ2-2 | TRBD2 | TRBV7-2 | -
TGTGCCAGCAGTGAAGTAGGGGTGTCCAGGGACTACAATGAGCAGTTCTTC | CASSEVGVSRDYNEQFF | TRBJ2-1 | - | TRBV6-1 | -